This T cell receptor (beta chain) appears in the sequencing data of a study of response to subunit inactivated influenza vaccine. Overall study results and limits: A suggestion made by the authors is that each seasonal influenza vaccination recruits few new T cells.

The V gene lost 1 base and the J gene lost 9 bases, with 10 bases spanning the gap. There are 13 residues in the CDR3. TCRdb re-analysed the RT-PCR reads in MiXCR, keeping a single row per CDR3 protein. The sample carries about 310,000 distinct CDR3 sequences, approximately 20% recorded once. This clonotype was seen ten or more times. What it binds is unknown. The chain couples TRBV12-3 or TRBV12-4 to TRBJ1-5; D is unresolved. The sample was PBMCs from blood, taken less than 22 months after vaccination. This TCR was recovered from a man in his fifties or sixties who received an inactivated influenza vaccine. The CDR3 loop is CASSLDRGLPQHF. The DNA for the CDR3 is TGTGCCAGCAGTTTAGACAGAGGATTGCCCCAGCATTTT.